This record looks at one T cell receptor (beta chain) sequence and its context. Its antigen is not identified. This CDR3 is built from 15 residues. CDR1 MNHNY and CDR2 SVGAGI come from the germline V gene (reference sequence). Losses at the gene ends were 5 bases for V and 4 bases for J; bases not matched to a gene: 1. As every portion of the isolated RNA was reverse transcribed, the sequencing read expressed TCRB transcripts. Produced via immunoSEQ multiplex PCR; TCRdb's table is partial and in-frame only. The data hold more than 140,000 clones, with less than 10% observed a single time. The data originate from a study of beta chain features in type 1 diabetes. Findings of the study overall: Sequencing of cDNA might inflate the share of cells that strongly express TCR. A pattern of fewer insertions and more deletions at VDJ junctions was seen in type 1 diabetes patients.

The genes are TRBV6-6 and TRBJ2-1; TRBD2 matches 14 bases. The sequenced material came from central memory CD4+ T cells from blood. This clonotype was sampled from a woman in her thirties or forties in good health. For the CDR3, the DNA is TGTGCCAGCAGTCGGACTAGCGGGGGGTACAATGAGCAGTTCTTC. Protein: CASSRTSGGYNEQFF.